What follows are 13 T cell receptor beta chains derived from one specimen sequenced in a study of blood T cells in healthy people across ages. Next came a second PCR, run for about 7 to 12 cycles, which used a sample-barcoded 5' primer along with a J-beta primer mix. TCRdb itself ran the 5' RACE reads through MiXCR, one entry per CDR3 protein. The sample lists some 1.7 million distinct CDR3 sequences, approximately 30% occurring once. The specimen was blood. The receptors here all came from a woman in her twenties or thirties in good health.

This clonotype was observed a handful of times. The rearrangement links TRBV12-3 or TRBV12-4 to TRBJ2-2, with D possibly being TRBD1 (5 bases). V was shortened by 3 bases and J by 10 bases, with 18 bases between the two germline ends. The CDR3 is 15 residues long. CDR3 residues: CASSLMGPGSLELFF. The CDR3 bases are TGTGCCAGCAGTTTGATGGGCCCAGGGTCGTTGGAGCTGTTTTTT.

This clonotype was detected only a few times. The CDR3 is CASSATSGTLGNEQFF. The CDR3 coding sequence is TGTGCCAGCAGTGCGACTAGCGGGACCCTAGGCAATGAGCAGTTCTTC. The chain is built from TRBV12-3 or TRBV12-4 and TRBJ2-1, with TRBD2 matching 11 bases. This CDR3 spans 16 amino acids. With 5 bases clipped from V and 6 bases from J, the junction kept 9 bases outside the gene matches.

Only a few counts were recorded for this clonotype. The rearrangement uses TRBV20-1 and TRBJ1-5; tentative D call: TRBD1 (5 bases). Trimming pared 5 bases from V and 0 bases from J, leaving 29 bases between. The CDR3 runs 20 residues. Germline lookup yields CDR1 DFQATT and CDR2 SNEGSKA (reference sequence). Here the CDR3 reads CSAPQVRGDPDWYSNQPQHF. In DNA, the CDR3 is TGCAGTGCTCCGCAAGTGCGGGGGGATCCGGACTGGTATAGCAATCAGCCCCAGCATTTT.

The chain uses TRBV14 and TRBJ1-6; D remains ambiguous. V lost 1 base to trimming and J lost 13 bases, with 8 bases between them. The CDR3 extends over 12 amino acids. Germline V gene lookup returns CDR1 SGHDN and CDR2 FVKESK. The CDR3, as DNA: TGTGCCAGCAGCCAAGCCCTAGGTCCCCTCCACTTT. Protein sequence: CASSQALGPLHF. Full variable domain (remainder filled in from reference TRBV14 and TRBJ1-6): EAGVTQFPSHSVIEKGQTVTLRCDPISGHDNLYWYRRVMGKEIKFLLHFVKESKQDESGMPNNRFLAERTGGTYSTLKVQPAELEDSGVYFCASSQALGPLHFGNGTRLTVT.

This chain joins TRBV29-1 and TRBJ2-1; 11 nucleotides match TRBD2. The length of the CDR3 is 15 residues. With V trimmed by 5 bases and J by 7 bases, 10 bases remained unmatched. Germline values: CDR1 SQVTM, CDR2 ANQGSEA. As DNA, the CDR3 is TGCAGCGTTCAGACTAGCGGGGAAGGTGATAATGAGCAGTTCTTC. Its translation: CSVQTSGEGDNEQFF.

The table lists this clonotype with a few counts. This chain uses TRBV20-1 with TRBJ2-1, with unresolved D. This CDR3 has 14 residues. The germline V gene encodes CDR1 DFQATT and CDR2 SNEGSKA (reference sequence). The ends were cut back, 3 bases at V and 2 bases at J, with 11 bases in the middle. The chain's CDR3 is CSARLGDPYNEQFF. As DNA, the CDR3 is TGCAGTGCTAGGTTAGGAGACCCCTACAATGAGCAGTTCTTC.

This clonotype was observed a handful of times. The chain uses TRBV20-1 and TRBJ2-1; D uncertain. Trimming pared 2 bases from V and 2 bases from J, leaving 16 bases between. The CDR3 contains 16 residues. Looked up from germline, CDR1 is DFQATT and CDR2 is SNEGSKA (reference sequence). CDR3 loop: CSARSVSSLAYNEQFF. The CDR3 DNA follows: TGCAGTGCTAGAAGCGTCAGCTCCCTAGCCTACAATGAGCAGTTCTTC.

This clonotype was detected only a few times. V gene TRBV20-1 combines with J gene TRBJ2-5; 8 bases map to TRBD2. The CDR3 runs to 12 residues. V was pared by 6 bases and J by 2 bases, with 2 bases of the junction left unmatched. Germline V lookup: CDR1 DFQATT, CDR2 SNEGSKA (reference sequence). The chain's CDR3 is CSATSGQETQYF. The CDR3 DNA sequence: TGCAGTGCCACTAGCGGTCAAGAGACCCAGTACTTC.

The CDR3 DNA sequence: TGTGCCAGCAGCTTTGCTTCTGGGACAGCTAGCAATCAGCCCCAGCATTTT. The encoded protein is CASSFASGTASNQPQHF. J is TRBJ1-5 and V is TRBV7-9; 7 nucleotides align to TRBD1. Germline-derived CDR1 and CDR2 are SEHNR and FQNEAQ (reference sequence). The CDR3 has 17 residues. V lost 3 bases, J lost 0 bases, and 8 bases stayed unmatched.

This chain connects TRBV7-9 to TRBJ2-7; D gene uncertain. This CDR3 region has 14 residues. With 2 bases removed from V and 1 base from J, the gap between germline ends came to 9 bases. Germline-derived CDR1 and CDR2 are SEHNR and FQNEAQ (reference sequence). CDR3 nucleotides: TGTGCCAGCAGCTTATATTGGAATTCCTACGAGCAGTACTTC. It is translated as CASSLYWNSYEQYF.

In this sample, this clonotype turned up many times. The rearrangement joins TRBV29-1 to TRBJ2-5; D is unresolved. Germline V gene lookup returns CDR1 SQVTM and CDR2 ANQGSEA. The CDR3 contains 12 residues. Trimming took 2 bases from V and 2 from J, leaving 6 bases between them. CDR3 protein: CSVEWGQETQYF. The CDR3 coding sequence is TGCAGCGTTGAATGGGGTCAAGAGACCCAGTACTTC. The variable domain in full, completed from reference TRBV29-1 and TRBJ2-5, reads SAVISQKPSRDICQRGTSLTIQCQVDSQVTMMFWYRQQPGQSLTLIATANQGSEATYESGFVIDKFPISRPNLTFSTLTVSNMSPEDSSIYLCSVEWGQETQYFGPGTRLLVL.

Details on this clonotype: One end of the junction varies from germline; a read error may be responsible. The genes are TRBV12-3 or TRBV12-4 and TRBJ2-3; possibly TRBD2 for D (5 bases). The CDR3 loop spans 15 amino acids. The chain's CDR3 is CASSYRSVYTDTQYF. In nucleotides, the CDR3 is TGTGCCAGCAGTTATCGTAGCGTGTACACAGATACGCAATATTTT.

This clonotype came up a few times. The chain carries TRBV11-2 and TRBJ2-1, with TRBD1 matching 8 bases. V was pared by 5 bases and J by 5 bases, with 8 bases of the junction left unmatched. There are 15 residues in the CDR3. Germline-derived CDR1 and CDR2 are SGHAT and FQNNGV. CDR3 nucleotides: TGTGCCAGCAGCCCCCAACAGGGGGGTGACAATGAGCAGTTCTTC. It encodes CASSPQQGGDNEQFF.